Below are 5 T cell receptor beta chains sequenced from a single sample in a study of radiation and T cells in renal cell carcinoma (dated by TCRdb to 2018 to 2020). The library was prepared using the immunoSEQ multiplex PCR assay. TCRdb retrieved this table from immuneACCESS and kept in-frame rearrangements only. Not all clones are present; in checked studies, unresolved V genes account for under half, and no reason is known for the remainder. For this sample there are about 95,000 clones; 70% to 90% appear just once. Approximately 7.9% of the sample belongs to the ten largest clones. The time point label, as the study defines it: baseline pretreatment blood. Per the publication, the treatment or condition label means: 15 Gy SBRT to primary tumor, nephrectomy 4 weeks later. Sequenced material: blood, taken from a patient whose treatment included radiotherapy and nephrectomy. All receptors come from a middle-aged man with renal cell carcinoma.

This rearrangement joins TRBV7-9 to TRBJ2-2; 9 bases align to TRBD1. Germline V gives CDR1 SEHNR, CDR2 FQNEAQ (reference sequence). CDR3 length equals 15 residues. With V trimmed by 7 bases and J by 6 bases, 9 bases remained unmatched. CDR3 sequence: CASTSLQGASGELFF. The CDR3 DNA is TGTGCCAGCACCTCGTTACAGGGGGCGTCCGGGGAGCTGTTTTTT.

This chain connects TRBV7-6 to TRBJ2-1, with 10 bases identical to TRBD1. The ends lost 4 bases at V and 3 bases at J; junction bases unmatched: 3. This CDR3 is built from 15 residues. Germline values: CDR1 SGHVS, CDR2 FNYEAQ. CDR3 in DNA: TGTGCCAGCAGCTCTAGGACAGGGGGCTACAATGAGCAGTTCTTC. Translation gives CASSSRTGGYNEQFF.

This chain joins TRBV7-6 and TRBJ1-3, with D uncertain. The CDR3 extends over 13 amino acids. Germline values: CDR1 SGHVS, CDR2 FNYEAQ. V lost 1 base, J lost 4 bases, and 5 bases lay in between. CDR3 bases: TGTGCCAGCAGCTTAGGGGCCGGAAACACCATATATTTT. Protein product: CASSLGAGNTIYF.

The chain links TRBV19 to TRBJ1-1; D is perhaps TRBD1 (6 bases). V was trimmed by 7 bases and J by 4 bases, leaving 16 bases between them. There are 14 residues in the CDR3. The germline CDR1 and CDR2 sequences are LNHDA and SQIVND (reference sequence). In DNA form, the CDR3 reads TGTGCCAGTATTCAGGGGATGGGGGGCACTGAAGCTTTCTTT. Translation: CASIQGMGGTEAFF.

V usage is TRBV7-6 and J usage is TRBJ2-5; either TRBD1 or TRBD2 may supply D (6 bases each). CDR1 and CDR2 (germline): SGHVS, FNYEAQ. V dropped 5 bases and J dropped 3 bases, with 10 bases sitting between them. CDR3 length: 13 amino acids. The chain's CDR3 is CASSGGGKETQYF. The CDR3 DNA follows: TGTGCCAGCAGCGGAGGGGGGAAAGAGACCCAGTACTTC.